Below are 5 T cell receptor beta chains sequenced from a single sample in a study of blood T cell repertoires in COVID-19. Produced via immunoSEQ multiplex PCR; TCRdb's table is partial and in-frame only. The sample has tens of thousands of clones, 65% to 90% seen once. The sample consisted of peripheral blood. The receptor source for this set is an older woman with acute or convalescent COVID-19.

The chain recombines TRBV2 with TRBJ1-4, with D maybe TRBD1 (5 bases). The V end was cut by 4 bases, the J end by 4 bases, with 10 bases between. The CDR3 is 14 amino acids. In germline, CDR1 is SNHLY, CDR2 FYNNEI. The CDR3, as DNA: TGTGCCAGCAGTGTAGGCAGGGATAATGAAAAACTGTTTTTT. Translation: CASSVGRDNEKLFF.

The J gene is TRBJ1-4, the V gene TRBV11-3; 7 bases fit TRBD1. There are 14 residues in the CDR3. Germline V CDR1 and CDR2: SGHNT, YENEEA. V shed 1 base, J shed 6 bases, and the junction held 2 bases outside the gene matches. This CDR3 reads CASSLGGTDEKLFF. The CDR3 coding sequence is TGTGCCAGCAGCTTAGGAGGGACAGATGAAAAACTGTTTTTT.

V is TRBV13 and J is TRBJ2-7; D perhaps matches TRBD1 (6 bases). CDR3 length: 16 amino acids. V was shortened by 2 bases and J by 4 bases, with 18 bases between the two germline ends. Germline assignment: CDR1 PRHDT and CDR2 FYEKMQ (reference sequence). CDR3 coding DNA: TGTGCCAGCAGCTTAATCACATACTCCAGGGGATACGAGCAGTACTTC. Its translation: CASSLITYSRGYEQYF.

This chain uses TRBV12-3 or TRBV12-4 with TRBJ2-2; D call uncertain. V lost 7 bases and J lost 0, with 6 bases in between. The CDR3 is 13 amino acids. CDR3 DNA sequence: TGTGCCAGCATCCTAGCGAACACCGGGGAGCTGTTTTTT. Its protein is CASILANTGELFF.

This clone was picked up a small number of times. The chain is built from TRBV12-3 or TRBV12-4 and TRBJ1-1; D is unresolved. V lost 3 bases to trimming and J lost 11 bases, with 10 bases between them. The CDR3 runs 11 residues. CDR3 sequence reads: CASSLGGRAFF. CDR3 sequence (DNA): TGTGCCAGCAGTTTGGGCGGGAGGGCTTTCTTT.